In this sample, the clone carrying this T cell receptor (beta chain) turned up many times. Trimming removed 5 bases from V and 4 bases from J; junction bases left unmatched: 9. The CDR3 spans 15 residues. In germline, CDR1 is SGHTA, CDR2 FQGNSA. It was considered stable Graves' hyperthyroidism when ophthalmopathy did not progress within 18 months. The authors took PBMCs from roughly 9.7 ml fresh peripheral blood. This sample is drawn from a study of T cells in Graves' hyperthyroidism and ophthalmopathy. RNA transcripts gave rise to amplified TCR beta CDR3 regions. First-round RT-PCR of the TCR CDR3 relied on the HTBI primer set. TCRdb reanalysed the multiplex PCR reads using MiXCR and keeps one entry per CDR3 protein. In the table there are around 560,000 distinct CDR3 sequences, roughly a sixth of which are singletons.

The sample comprised blood. The sequence was collected from a young woman with Graves' hyperthyroidism. This sequence joins TRBV7-2 and TRBJ1-2, with TRBD1 matching 8 bases. DNA of the CDR3: TGTGCCAGCAGCCCAGGACAGGGATCATTCTATGGCTACACCTTC. It encodes CASSPGQGSFYGYTF. The full variable domain, completed using reference TRBV7-2 and TRBJ1-2, is GAGVSQSPSNKVTEKGKDVELRCDPISGHTALYWYRQSLGQGLEFLIYFQGNSAPDKSGLPSDRFSAERTGGSVSTLTIQRTQQEDSAVYLCASSPGQGSFYGYTFGSGTRLTVV.